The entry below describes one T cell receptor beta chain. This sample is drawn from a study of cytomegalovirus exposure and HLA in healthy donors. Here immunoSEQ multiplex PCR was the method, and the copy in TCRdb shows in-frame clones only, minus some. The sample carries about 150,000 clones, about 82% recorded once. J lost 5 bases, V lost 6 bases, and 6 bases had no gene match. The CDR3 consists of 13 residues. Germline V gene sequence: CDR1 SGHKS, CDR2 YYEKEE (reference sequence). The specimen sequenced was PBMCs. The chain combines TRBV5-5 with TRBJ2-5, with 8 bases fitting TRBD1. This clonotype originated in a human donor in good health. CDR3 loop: CASTDRGDETQYF. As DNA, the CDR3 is TGTGCCAGCACCGACAGGGGAGACGAGACCCAGTACTTC.